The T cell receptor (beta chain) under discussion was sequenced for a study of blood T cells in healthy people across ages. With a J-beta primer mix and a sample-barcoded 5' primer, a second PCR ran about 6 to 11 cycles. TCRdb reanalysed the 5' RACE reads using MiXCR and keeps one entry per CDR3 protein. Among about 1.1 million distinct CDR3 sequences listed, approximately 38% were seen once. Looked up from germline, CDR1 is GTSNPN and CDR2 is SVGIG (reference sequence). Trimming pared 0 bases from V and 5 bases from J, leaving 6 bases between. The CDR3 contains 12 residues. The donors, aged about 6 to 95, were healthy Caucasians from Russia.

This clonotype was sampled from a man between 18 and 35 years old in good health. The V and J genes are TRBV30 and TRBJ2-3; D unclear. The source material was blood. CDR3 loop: CAWSVWEDTQYF. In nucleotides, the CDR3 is TGTGCCTGGAGTGTTTGGGAAGATACGCAGTATTTT.